This T cell receptor (beta chain) was recorded in a study of T-cell memory formation after mild COVID-19. Study observations and caveats: CD4/CD8 balance held among clones contracting day 15 to 85, and later expanders leaned CD4+. Contracting CD4+ clones were located mainly in CM and EM, and CD8+ clones in EMRA.

This clonotype has a handful of counts. Its antigen is unidentified. TCRdb used MiXCR to reprocess the 5' RACE reads, holding one entry per CDR3 protein. Here the sample spans just under 550,000 distinct CDR3 sequences, about 20% being singletons. V lost 1 base and J lost 4; bases outside the gene matches: 7. The germline CDR1 and CDR2 sequences are LGHNA and YNFKEQ. The CDR3 spans 16 residues. This sequence joins TRBV4-2 and TRBJ2-1; 7 nucleotides agree with TRBD1. The sequenced material came from PBMCs or a T cell subset sorted from them (not recorded which). The sequence derives from an adult woman who had mild COVID-19 (a few samples of this study predate the infection). Cell type and time point are not known. CDR3 amino acids: CASSQVGRGLYNEQFF. As DNA, the CDR3 is TGTGCCAGCAGCCAAGTGGGCAGGGGGTTATACAATGAGCAGTTCTTC.